Only a few counts were recorded for the clone carrying this T cell receptor (beta chain). Its target is unknown. CDR1 is SGHRS, CDR2 YFSETQ, per germline. The length of the CDR3 is 15 residues. V dropped 1 base and J dropped 4 bases, with 14 bases sitting between them. TCRdb reprocessed the 5' RACE reads via MiXCR and lists one record per CDR3 protein. The sample lists 500,000 to 550,000 distinct CDR3 sequences; less than 25% were seen once. The sample comes from a study of identical twins. Whole-study results and caveats: Partly confounded zero-insertion analyses could result from invariant MAIT and iNKT cells.

These sequences were also reported in another study, on T cells expressing NK-cell markers.

This receptor was identified in a woman aged 18-29 years in good health. The sequenced sample was CD4+ T cells sorted from blood. V gene TRBV5-1 combines with J gene TRBJ2-5; D possibly corresponds to TRBD2 (6 bases). The CDR3 sequence is CASSLNGGVRETQYF. Here the CDR3 DNA reads TGCGCCAGCAGCTTGAACGGGGGAGTCCGAGAGACCCAGTACTTC.